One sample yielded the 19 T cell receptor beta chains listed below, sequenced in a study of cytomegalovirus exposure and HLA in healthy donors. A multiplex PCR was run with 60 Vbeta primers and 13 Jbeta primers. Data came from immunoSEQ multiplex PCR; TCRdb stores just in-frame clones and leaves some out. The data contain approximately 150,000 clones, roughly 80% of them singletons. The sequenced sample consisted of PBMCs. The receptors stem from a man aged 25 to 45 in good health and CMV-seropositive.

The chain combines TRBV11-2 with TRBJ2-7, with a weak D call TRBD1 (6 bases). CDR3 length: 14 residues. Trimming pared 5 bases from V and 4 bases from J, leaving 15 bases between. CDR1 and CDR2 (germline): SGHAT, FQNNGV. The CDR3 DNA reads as TGTGCCAGCAGCCACAGAACAGGGAGTTACGAGCAGTACTTC. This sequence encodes CASSHRTGSYEQYF.

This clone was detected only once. The CDR3 region has the DNA TGTGCCAGCAGCTTGGGCGGATCTGCCCGGAACACTGAAGCTTTCTTT. It translates to CASSLGGSARNTEAFF. V and J are TRBV5-5 and TRBJ1-1; D gene uncertain. The germline V gene has CDR1 SGHKS and CDR2 YYEKEE (reference sequence). The germline V and J ends were trimmed by 0 bases and 1 base, with 13 bases remaining between them. The CDR3 is 16 amino acids. The full variable domain, in which reference TRBV5-5 and TRBJ1-1 provide the parts outside the CDR3, is DAGVTQSPTHLIKTRGQQVTLRCSPISGHKSVSWYQQVLGQGPQFIFQYYEKEERGRGNFPDRFSARQFPNYSSELNVNALLLGDSALYLCASSLGGSARNTEAFFGQGTRLTVV.

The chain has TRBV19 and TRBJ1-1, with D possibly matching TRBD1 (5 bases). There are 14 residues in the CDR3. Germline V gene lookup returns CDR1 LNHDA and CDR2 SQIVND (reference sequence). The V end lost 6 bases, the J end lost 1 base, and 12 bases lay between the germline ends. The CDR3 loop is CASSPGGGNTEAFF. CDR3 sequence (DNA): TGTGCCAGTAGCCCCGGGGGAGGGAACACTGAAGCTTTCTTT.

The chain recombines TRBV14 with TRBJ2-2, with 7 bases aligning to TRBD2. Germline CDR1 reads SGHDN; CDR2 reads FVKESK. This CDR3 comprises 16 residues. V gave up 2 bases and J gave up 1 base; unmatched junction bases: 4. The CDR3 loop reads CASSQRLAVNTGELFF. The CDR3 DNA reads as TGTGCCAGCAGCCAAAGACTAGCTGTGAACACCGGGGAGCTGTTTTTT.

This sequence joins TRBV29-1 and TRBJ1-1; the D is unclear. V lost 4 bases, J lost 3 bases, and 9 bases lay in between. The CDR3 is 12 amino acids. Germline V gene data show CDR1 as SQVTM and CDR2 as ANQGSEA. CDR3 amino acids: CSVAGRYTEAFF. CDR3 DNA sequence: TGCAGCGTTGCTGGCAGATACACTGAAGCTTTCTTT.

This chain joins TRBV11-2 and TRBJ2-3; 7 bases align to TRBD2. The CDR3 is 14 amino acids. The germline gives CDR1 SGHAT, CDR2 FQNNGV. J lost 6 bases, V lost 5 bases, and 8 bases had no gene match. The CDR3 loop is CASSQGTIPDTQYF. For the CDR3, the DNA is TGTGCCAGCAGCCAAGGGACTATTCCGGATACGCAGTATTTT.

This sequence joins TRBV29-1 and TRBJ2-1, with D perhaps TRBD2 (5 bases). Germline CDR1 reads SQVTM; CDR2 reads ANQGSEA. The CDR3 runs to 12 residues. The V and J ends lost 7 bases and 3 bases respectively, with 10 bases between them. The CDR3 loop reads CSAGGGYNEQFF. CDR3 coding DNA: TGCAGCGCCGGAGGCGGCTACAATGAGCAGTTCTTC.

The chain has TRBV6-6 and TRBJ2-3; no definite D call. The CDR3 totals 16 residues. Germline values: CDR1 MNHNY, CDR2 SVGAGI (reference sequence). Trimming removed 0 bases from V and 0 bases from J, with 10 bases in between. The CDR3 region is CASSYSMRSSTDTQYF. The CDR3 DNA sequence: TGTGCCAGCAGTTACTCGATGCGTTCTAGCACAGATACGCAGTATTTT.

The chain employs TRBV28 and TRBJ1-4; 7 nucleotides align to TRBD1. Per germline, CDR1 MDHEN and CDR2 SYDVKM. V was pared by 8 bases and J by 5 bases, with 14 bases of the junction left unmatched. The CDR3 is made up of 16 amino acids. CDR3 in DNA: TGTGCCAGCGCAAAAAGGACAGGTTCCCCCAATGAAAAACTGTTTTTT. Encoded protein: CASAKRTGSPNEKLFF.

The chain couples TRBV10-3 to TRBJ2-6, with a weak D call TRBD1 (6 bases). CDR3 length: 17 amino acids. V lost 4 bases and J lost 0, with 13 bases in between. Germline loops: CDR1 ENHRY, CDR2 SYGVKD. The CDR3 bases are TGTGCCATCAGTGTCGCCCCACAGGGCTCTGGGGCCAACGTCCTGACTTTC. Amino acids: CAISVAPQGSGANVLTF.

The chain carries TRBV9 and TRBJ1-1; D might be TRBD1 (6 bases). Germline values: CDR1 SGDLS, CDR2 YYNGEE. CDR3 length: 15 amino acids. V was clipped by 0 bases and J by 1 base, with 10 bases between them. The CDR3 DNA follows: TGTGCCAGCAGCGTAGAGGGGACACAGAACACTGAAGCTTTCTTT. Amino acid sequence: CASSVEGTQNTEAFF.

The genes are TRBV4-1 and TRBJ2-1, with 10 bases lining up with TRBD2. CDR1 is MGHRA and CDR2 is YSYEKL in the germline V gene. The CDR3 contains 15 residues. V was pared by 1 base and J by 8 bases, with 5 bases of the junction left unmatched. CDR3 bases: TGCGCCAGCAGCCAAGCTAGCGGGAGTGGCGATGAGCAGTTCTTC. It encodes CASSQASGSGDEQFF.

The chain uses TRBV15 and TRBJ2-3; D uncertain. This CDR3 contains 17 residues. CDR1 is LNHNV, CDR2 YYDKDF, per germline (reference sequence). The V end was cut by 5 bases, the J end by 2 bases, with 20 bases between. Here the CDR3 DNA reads TGTGCCACCAGCCCCAACGGGTCAGACCCCAACACAGATACGCAGTATTTT. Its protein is CATSPNGSDPNTDTQYF. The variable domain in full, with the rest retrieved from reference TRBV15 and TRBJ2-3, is DAMVIQNPRYQVTQFGKPVTLSCSQTLNHNVMYWYQQKSSQAPKLLFHYYDKDFNNEADTPDNFQSRRPNTSFCFLDIRSPGLGDTAMYLCATSPNGSDPNTDTQYFGPGTRLTVL.

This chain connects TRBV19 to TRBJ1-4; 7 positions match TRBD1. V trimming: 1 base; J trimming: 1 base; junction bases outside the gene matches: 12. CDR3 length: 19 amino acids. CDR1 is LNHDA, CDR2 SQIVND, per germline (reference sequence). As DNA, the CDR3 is TGTGCCAGTAGTATAGGAAGACCCAGGGGGGCCGGAACTAATGAAAAACTGTTTTTT. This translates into CASSIGRPRGAGTNEKLFF.

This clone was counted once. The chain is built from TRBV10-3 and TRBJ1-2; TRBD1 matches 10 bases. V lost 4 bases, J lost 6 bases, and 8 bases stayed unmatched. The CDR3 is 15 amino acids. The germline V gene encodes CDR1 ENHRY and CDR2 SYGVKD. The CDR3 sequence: CAISAGQGGMDGYTF. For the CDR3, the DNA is TGTGCCATCAGTGCCGGACAGGGGGGGATGGATGGCTACACCTTC.

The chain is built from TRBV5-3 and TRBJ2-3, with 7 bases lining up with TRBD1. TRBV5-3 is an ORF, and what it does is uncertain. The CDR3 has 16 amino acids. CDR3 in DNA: TGTGTCAGGGCCACCGGTTGGGACAGATGCACAGATACGCAGTATTTT. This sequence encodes CVRATGWDRCTDTQYF.

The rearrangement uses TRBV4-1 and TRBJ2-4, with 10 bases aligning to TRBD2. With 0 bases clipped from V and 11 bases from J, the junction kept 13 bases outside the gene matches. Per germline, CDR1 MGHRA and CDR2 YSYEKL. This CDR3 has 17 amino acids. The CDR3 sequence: CASSQDSLAGAQWVQYF. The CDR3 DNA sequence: TGCGCCAGCAGCCAAGATTCCCTAGCGGGGGCCCAGTGGGTTCAGTACTTC.

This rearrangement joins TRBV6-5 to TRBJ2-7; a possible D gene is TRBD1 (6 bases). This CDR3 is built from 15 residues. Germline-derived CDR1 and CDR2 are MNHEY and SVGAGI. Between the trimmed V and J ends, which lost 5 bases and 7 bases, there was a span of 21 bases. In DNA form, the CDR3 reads TGTGCCAGCAGTCGTGGAGCCAAACCGCAGGGGGAGCAGTACTTC. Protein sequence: CASSRGAKPQGEQYF.

The CDR3 is CASSEASGVAYEQYF. The CDR3 nucleotides read TGTGCCAGCAGTGAAGCTAGCGGGGTGGCCTACGAGCAGTACTTC. The chain combines TRBV6-1 with TRBJ2-7, with TRBD2 identical over 8 bases. V trimming: 0 bases; J trimming: 2 bases; junction bases outside the gene matches: 3. The CDR3 covers 15 residues. From germline, CDR1 is MNHNS and CDR2 SASEGT.